This TCR beta chain stems from a study of T-cell reconstitution after alpha-beta-depleted transplantation in children. Unique molecular identifiers were incorporated into the prepared TCRbeta library. TCRdb reprocessed the PCR reads via MiXCR and lists one record per CDR3 protein. The sample lists approximately 190,000 distinct CDR3 sequences, 5.5% to 7% occurring once. This clonotype was recorded many times. Deletions cut 0 bases from V and 2 bases from J, with 18 bases between. The germline V gene encodes CDR1 SGDLS and CDR2 YYNGEE. The CDR3 extends over 17 amino acids. Specimen: PBMCs, collected before TCRalphabeta/CD19-depleted stem cell transplant. The chain joins TRBV9 to TRBJ2-7; possibly TRBD2 for D (6 bases). The clonotype originates from a girl in the first two years of life with combined immunodeficiency, due to receive a stem cell transplant. CDR3 residues: CASSVVVEGLRTYEQYF. The CDR3 DNA is TGTGCCAGCAGCGTAGTGGTGGAGGGGCTAAGGACCTACGAGCAGTACTTC.